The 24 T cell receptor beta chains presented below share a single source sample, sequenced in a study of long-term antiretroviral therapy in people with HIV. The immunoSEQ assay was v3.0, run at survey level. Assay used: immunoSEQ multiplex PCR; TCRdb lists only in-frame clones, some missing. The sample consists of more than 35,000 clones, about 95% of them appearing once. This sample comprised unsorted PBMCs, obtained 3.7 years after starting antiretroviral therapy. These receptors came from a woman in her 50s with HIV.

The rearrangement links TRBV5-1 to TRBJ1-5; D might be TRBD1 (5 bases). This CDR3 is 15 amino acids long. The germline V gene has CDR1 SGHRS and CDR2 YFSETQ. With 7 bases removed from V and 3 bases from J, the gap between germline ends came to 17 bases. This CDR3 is CASAGGRALNQPQHF. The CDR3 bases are TGCGCCAGCGCAGGAGGCAGGGCCCTCAATCAGCCCCAGCATTTT.

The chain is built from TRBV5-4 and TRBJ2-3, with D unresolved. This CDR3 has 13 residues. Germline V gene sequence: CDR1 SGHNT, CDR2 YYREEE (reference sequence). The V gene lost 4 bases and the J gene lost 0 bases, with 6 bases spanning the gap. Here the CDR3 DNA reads TGTGCCAGCAGCGCGAGCAGCACAGATACGCAGTATTTT. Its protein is CASSASSTDTQYF.

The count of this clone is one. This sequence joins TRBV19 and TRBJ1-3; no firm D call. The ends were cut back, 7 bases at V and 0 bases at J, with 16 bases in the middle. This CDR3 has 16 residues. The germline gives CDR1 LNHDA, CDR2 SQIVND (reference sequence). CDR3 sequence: CASTPGGLSSGNTIYF. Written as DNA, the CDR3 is TGTGCCAGTACCCCCGGCGGACTTAGCTCTGGAAACACCATATATTTT.

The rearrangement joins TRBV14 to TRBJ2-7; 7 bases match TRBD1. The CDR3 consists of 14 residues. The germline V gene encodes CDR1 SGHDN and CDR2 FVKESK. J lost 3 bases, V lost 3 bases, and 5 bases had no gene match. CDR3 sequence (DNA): TGTGCCAGCAGCCACCTGGGACAGAGCTACGAGCAGTACTTC. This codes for CASSHLGQSYEQYF.

The CDR3 spells CASSYRQGANYGYTF. The CDR3 DNA reads TGTGCCAGCAGTTACCGACAGGGGGCTAACTATGGCTACACCTTC. The rearrangement joins TRBV6-5 to TRBJ1-2; 9 bases line up with TRBD1. CDR3 length: 15 residues. J lost 0 bases, V lost 2 bases, and 1 base had no gene match. The germline V gene has CDR1 MNHEY and CDR2 SVGAGI.

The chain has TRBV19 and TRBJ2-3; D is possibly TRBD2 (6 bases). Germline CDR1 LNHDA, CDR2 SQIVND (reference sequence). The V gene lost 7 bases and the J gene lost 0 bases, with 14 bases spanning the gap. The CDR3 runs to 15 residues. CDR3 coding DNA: TGTGCCAGTACCAAGGGAGGTCCTAGCACAGATACGCAGTATTTT. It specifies CASTKGGPSTDTQYF.

The CDR3 loop reads CASSHGTVGSNQPQHF. In nucleotides, the CDR3 is TGTGCCAGCTCACATGGGACAGTCGGCAGCAATCAGCCCCAGCATTTT. The chain carries TRBV18 and TRBJ1-5, with TRBD1 matching over 7 bases. The germline gives CDR1 KGHSH, CDR2 LQKENI. The CDR3 is 16 residues long. With V trimmed by 4 bases and J by 1 base, 7 bases remained unmatched.

DNA for the CDR3: TGTGCCAGCAGCTCGGATCCCGGGACAGCCTCCGAGCAGTACTTC. This sequence encodes CASSSDPGTASEQYF. The chain couples TRBV11-3 to TRBJ2-7, with 7 bases that match TRBD1. The J segment lost 6 bases and the V segment lost 4 bases, leaving 12 bases of the junction unmatched. Germline V gives CDR1 SGHNT, CDR2 YENEEA. CDR3 length: 15 residues.

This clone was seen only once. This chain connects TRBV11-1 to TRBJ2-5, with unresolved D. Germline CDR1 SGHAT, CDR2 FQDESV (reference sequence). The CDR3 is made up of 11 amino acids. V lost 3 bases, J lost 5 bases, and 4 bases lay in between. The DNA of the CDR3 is TGTGCCAGCAGCTTCGGGGAGACCCAGTACTTC. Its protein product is CASSFGETQYF.

The DNA for the CDR3 is TGCAGCGTTGGTGGGGGCAATCAGCCCCAGCATTTT. Encoded protein: CSVGGGNQPQHF. J is TRBJ1-5 and V is TRBV29-1; D uncertain. Germline CDR1 reads SQVTM; CDR2 reads ANQGSEA. V lost 4 bases and J lost 2, with 6 bases in between. The CDR3 loop spans 12 amino acids.

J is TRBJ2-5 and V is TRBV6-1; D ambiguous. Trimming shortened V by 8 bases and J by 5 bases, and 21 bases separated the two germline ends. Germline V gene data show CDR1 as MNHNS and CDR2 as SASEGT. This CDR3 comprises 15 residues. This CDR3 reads CASGPHHGVGETQYF. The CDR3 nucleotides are TGTGCCAGCGGACCGCACCATGGCGTAGGGGAGACCCAGTACTTC.

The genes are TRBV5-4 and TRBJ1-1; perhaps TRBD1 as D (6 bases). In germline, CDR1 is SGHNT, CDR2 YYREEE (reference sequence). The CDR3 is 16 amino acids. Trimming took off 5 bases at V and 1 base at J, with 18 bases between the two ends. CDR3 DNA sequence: TGTGCCAGCAGTGTGGGGGGCGCGGGATGGAACACTGAAGCTTTCTTT. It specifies CASSVGGAGWNTEAFF.

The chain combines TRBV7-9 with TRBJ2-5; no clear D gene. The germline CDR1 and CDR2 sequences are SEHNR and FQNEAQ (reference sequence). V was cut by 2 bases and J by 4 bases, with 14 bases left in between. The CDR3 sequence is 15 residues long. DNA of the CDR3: TGTGCCAGCAGCTTATCATCATCCCTCTCAGAGACCCAGTACTTC. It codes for CASSLSSSLSETQYF. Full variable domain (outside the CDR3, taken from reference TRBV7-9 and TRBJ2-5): DTGVSQNPRHKITKRGQNVTFRCDPISEHNRLYWYRQTLGQGPEFLTYFQNEAQLEKSRLLSDRFSAERPKGSFSTLEIQRTEQGDSAMYLCASSLSSSLSETQYFGPGTRLLVL.

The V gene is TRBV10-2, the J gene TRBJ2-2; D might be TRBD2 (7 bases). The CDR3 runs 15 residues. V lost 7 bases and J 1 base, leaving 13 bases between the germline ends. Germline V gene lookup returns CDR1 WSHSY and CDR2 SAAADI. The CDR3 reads CASIEGGKNTGELFF. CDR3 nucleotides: TGCGCCAGCATAGAGGGGGGGAAGAACACCGGGGAGCTGTTTTTT.

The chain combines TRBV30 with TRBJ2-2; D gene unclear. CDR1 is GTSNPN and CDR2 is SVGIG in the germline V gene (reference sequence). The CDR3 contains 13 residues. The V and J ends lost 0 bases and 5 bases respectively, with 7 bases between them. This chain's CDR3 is CAWSVVATGELFF. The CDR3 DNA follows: TGTGCCTGGAGTGTTGTAGCTACCGGGGAGCTGTTTTTT.

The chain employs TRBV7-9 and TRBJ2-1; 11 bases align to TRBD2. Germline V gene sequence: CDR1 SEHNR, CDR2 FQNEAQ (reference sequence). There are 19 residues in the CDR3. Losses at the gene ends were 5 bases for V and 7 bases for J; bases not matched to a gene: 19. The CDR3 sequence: CASSPKEGGLAGGRNEQFF. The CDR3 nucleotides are TGTGCCAGCAGCCCAAAGGAAGGAGGGTTAGCGGGGGGGCGGAATGAGCAGTTCTTC.

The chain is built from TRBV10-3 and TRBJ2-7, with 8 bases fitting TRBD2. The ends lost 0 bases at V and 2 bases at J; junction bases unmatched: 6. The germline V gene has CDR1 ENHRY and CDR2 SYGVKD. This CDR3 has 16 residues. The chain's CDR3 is CAISESKRGGPYEQYF. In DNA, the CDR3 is TGTGCCATCAGTGAGTCGAAACGGGGGGGCCCCTACGAGCAGTACTTC.

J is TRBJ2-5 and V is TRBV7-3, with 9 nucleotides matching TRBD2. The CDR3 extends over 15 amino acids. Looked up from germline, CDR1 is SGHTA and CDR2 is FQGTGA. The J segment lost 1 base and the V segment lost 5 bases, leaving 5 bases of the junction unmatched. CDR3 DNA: TGTGCCAGCAGCCAGCTAGCGGGGCCCCAAGAGACCCAGTACTTC. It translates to CASSQLAGPQETQYF. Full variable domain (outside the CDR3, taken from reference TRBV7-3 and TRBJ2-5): GAGVSQTPSNKVTEKGKYVELRCDPISGHTALYWYRQSLGQGPEFLIYFQGTGAADDSGLPNDRFFAVRPEGSVSTLKIQRTERGDSAVYLCASSQLAGPQETQYFGPGTRLLVL.

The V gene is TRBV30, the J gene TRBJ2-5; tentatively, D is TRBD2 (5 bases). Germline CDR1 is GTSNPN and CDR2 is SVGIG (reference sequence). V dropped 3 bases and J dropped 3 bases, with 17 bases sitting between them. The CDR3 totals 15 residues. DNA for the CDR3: TGTGCCTGGAGGAATTGGAGGCTAAAGGAAGAGACCCAGTACTTC. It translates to CAWRNWRLKEETQYF. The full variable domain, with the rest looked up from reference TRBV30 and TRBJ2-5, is SQTIHQWPATLVQPVGSPLSLECTVEGTSNPNLYWYRQAAGRGLQLLFYSVGIGQISSEVPQNLSASRPQDRQFILSSKKLLLSDSGFYLCAWRNWRLKEETQYFGPGTRLLVL.

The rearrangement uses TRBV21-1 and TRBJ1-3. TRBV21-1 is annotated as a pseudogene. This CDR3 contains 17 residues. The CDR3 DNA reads TGTGCCAGCAGCATTGGGCAAAGACTAGCCTCTGGAAACACCATATATTTT. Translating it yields CASSIGQRLASGNTIYF.

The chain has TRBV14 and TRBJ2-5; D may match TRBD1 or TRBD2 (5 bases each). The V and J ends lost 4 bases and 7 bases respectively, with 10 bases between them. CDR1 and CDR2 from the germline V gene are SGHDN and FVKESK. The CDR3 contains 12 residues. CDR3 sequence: CASSRSGATQYF. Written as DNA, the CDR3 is TGTGCCAGCAGCCGGTCCGGGGCGACCCAGTACTTC.

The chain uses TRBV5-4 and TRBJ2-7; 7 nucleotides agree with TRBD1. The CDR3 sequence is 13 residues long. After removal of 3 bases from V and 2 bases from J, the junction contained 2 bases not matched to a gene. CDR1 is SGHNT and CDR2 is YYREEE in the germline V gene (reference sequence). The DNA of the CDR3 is TGTGCCAGCAGCTCAGGGGGACCCTACGAGCAGTACTTC. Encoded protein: CASSSGGPYEQYF.

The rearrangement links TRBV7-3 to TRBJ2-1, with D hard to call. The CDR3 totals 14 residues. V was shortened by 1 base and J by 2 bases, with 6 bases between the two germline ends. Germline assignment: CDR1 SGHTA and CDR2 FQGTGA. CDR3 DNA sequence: TGTGCCAGCAGCTTAAGTGGACCCTACAATGAGCAGTTCTTC. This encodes CASSLSGPYNEQFF. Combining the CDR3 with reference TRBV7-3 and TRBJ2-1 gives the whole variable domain GAGVSQTPSNKVTEKGKYVELRCDPISGHTALYWYRQSLGQGPEFLIYFQGTGAADDSGLPNDRFFAVRPEGSVSTLKIQRTERGDSAVYLCASSLSGPYNEQFFGPGTRLTVL.

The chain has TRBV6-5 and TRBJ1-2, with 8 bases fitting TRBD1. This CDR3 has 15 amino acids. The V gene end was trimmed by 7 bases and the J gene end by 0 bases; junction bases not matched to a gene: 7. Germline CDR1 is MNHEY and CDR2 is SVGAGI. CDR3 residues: CASTGGTGPNYGYTF. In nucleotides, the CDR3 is TGTGCCAGCACGGGTGGGACAGGTCCTAACTATGGCTACACCTTC.